This T cell receptor beta chain was profiled in a study of breast tumors, draining lymph nodes, adjacent tissues. Study results and limitations: Findings are consistent with lymph node origin and intratumoral expansion of most tumor T cells. Tumor and nontumor repertoires were significantly more similar in luminal-like than in basal-like breast cancer. Tumors had less TCR diversity than lymph nodes, more than nontumor tissue.

Notes on this clonotype: Its antigen remains unidentified.

Each CDR3 protein gets one entry after TCRdb re-called the multiplex PCR reads with MiXCR. The sample contains about 130,000 distinct CDR3 sequences, around 20% of which appear only once. Breast cancer patients provided tissue from their axillary draining lymph nodes. V lost 3 bases and J lost 6; bases outside the gene matches: 3. Looked up from germline, CDR1 is SGHTA and CDR2 is FQGTGA. The CDR3 length is 13 residues. This rearrangement joins TRBV7-3 to TRBJ1-2, with TRBD1 identical over 8 bases. This receptor was identified in a female donor with breast cancer. Some clones in this sample may be carry-over from other donors' samples. The sample was axillary lymph node tissue. The CDR3 region has the DNA TGTGCCAGCAGCTTGCAGGGGGCTGATGGCTACACCTTC. Its protein product is CASSLQGADGYTF.